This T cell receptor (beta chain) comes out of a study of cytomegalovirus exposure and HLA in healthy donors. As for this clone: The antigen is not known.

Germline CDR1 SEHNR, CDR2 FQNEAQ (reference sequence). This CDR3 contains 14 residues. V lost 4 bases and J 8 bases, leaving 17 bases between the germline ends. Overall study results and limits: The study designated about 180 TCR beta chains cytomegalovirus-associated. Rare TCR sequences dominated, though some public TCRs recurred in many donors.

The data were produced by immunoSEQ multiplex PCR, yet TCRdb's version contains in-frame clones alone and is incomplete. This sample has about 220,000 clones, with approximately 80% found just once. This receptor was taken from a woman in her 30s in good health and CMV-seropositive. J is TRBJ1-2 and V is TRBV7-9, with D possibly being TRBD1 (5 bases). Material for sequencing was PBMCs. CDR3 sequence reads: CASSSRGGTGGYTF. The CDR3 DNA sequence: TGTGCCAGCAGCTCCCGGGGAGGGACGGGCGGCTACACCTTC.